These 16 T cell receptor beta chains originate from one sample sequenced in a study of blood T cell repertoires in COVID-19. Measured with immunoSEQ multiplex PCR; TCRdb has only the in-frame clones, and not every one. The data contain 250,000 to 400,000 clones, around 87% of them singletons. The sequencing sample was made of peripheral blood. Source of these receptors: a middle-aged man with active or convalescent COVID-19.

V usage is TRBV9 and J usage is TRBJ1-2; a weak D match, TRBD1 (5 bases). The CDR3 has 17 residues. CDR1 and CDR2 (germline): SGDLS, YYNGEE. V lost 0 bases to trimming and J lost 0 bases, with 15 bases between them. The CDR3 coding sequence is TGTGCCAGCAGCGTAGAGGGGAGGTCGGGGACTAACTATGGCTACACCTTC. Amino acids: CASSVEGRSGTNYGYTF.

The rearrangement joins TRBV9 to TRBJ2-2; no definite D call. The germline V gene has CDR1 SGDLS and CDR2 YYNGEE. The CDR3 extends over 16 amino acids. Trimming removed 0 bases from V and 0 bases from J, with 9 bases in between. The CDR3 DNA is TGTGCCAGCAGCGTAGGCGTGGCGGCGAACACCGGGGAGCTGTTTTTT. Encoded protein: CASSVGVAANTGELFF.

The CDR3 DNA follows: TGTGCCAGTAGGACAGGATCTCTTAACAATGAGCAGTTCTTC. Residues: CASRTGSLNNEQFF. The chain employs TRBV19 and TRBJ2-1; tentative D call: TRBD1 (6 bases). Germline CDR1 reads LNHDA; CDR2 reads SQIVND (reference sequence). The CDR3 runs 14 residues. V was trimmed by 6 bases and J by 5 bases, leaving 14 bases between them.

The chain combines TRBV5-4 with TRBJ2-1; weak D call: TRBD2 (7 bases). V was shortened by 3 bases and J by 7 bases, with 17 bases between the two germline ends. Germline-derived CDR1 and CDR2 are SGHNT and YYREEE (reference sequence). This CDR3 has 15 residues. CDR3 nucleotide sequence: TGTGCCAGCAGCTGGGGGGGGGCTGGACTGAATGAGCAGTTCTTC. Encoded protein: CASSWGGAGLNEQFF.

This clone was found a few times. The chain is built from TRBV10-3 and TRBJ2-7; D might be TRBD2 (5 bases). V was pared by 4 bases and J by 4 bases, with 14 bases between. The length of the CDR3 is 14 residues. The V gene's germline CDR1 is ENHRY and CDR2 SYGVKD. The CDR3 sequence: CAISGADSRYEQYF. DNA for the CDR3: TGTGCCATCAGTGGCGCGGACTCCAGATACGAGCAGTACTTC.

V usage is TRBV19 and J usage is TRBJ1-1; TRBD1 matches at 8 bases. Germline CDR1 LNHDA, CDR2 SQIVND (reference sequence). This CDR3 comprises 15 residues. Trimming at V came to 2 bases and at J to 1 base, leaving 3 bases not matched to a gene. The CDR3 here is CASSISGTGNTEAFF. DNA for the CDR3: TGTGCCAGTAGTATATCAGGGACAGGGAACACTGAAGCTTTCTTT.

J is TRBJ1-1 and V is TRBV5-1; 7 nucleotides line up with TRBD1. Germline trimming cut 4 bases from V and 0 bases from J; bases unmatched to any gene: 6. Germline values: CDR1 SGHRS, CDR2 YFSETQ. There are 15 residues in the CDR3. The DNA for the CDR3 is TGCGCCAGCAGCCTATTTGACAGGGTGAACACTGAAGCTTTCTTT. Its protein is CASSLFDRVNTEAFF.

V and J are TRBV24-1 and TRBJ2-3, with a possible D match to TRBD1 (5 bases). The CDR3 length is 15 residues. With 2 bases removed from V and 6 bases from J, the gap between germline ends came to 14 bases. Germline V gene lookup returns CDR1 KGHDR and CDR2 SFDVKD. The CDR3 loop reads CATSDSGLTGDTQYF. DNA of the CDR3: TGTGCCACCAGTGATTCGGGTCTTACAGGCGATACGCAGTATTTT.

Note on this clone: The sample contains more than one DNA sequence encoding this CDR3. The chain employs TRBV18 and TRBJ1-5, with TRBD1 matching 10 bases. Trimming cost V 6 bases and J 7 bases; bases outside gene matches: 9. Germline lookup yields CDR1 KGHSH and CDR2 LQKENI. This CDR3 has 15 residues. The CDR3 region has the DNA TGTGCCAGCTCTCCCGGGACAGGGGCCGGGCAGCCCCAGCATTTT. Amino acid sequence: CASSPGTGAGQPQHF.

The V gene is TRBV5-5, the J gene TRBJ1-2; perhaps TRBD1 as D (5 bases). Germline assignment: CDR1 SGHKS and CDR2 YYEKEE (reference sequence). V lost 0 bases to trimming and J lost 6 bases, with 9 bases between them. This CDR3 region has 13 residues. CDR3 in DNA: TGTGCCAGCAGCTTGGTGGCAGGGAATGGCTACACCTTC. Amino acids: CASSLVAGNGYTF.

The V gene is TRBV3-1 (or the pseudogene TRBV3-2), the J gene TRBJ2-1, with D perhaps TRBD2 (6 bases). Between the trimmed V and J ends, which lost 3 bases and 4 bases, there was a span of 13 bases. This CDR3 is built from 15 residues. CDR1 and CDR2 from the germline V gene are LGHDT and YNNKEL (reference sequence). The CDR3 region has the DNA TGTGCCAGCAGCCAGGGCTCGGGGGTTTACAATGAGCAGTTCTTC. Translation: CASSQGSGVYNEQFF.

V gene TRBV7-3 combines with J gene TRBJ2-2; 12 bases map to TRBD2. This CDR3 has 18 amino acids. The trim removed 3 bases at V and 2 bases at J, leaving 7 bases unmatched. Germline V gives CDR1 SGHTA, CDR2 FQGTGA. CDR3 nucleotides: TGTGCCAGCAGCTTCCTTGCTAGCGGGAGGGGTAACACCGGGGAGCTGTTTTTT. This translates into CASSFLASGRGNTGELFF.

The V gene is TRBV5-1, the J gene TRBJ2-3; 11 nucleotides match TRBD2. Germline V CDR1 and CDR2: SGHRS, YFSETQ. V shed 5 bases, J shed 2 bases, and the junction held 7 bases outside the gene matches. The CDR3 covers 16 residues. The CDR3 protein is CASSTGTSGSTDTQYF. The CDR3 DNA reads TGCGCCAGCAGTACCGGGACTAGCGGATCCACAGATACGCAGTATTTT.

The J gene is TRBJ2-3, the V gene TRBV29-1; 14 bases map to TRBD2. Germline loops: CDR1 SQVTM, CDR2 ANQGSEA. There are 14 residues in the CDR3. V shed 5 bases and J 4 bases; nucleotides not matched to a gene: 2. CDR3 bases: TGCAGCGTTAGGACTAGCGGGAGGCCAGATACGCAGTATTTT. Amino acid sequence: CSVRTSGRPDTQYF.

CDR3 nucleotides: TGTGCCAGCAGCAAAGCGCAGTCAGGGAGGAATGAAAAACTGTTTTTT. Translated: CASSKAQSGRNEKLFF. This chain links TRBV21-1 with TRBJ1-4. TRBV21-1 is a pseudogene. The CDR3 consists of 16 residues.

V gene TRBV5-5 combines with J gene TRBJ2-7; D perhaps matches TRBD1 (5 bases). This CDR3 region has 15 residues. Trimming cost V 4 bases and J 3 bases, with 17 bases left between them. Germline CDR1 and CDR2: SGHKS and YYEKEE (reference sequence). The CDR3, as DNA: TGTGCCAGCAGCGTAGTCCCGACAGAAAACTACGAGCAGTACTTC. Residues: CASSVVPTENYEQYF. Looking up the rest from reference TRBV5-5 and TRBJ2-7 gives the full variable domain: DAGVTQSPTHLIKTRGQQVTLRCSPISGHKSVSWYQQVLGQGPQFIFQYYEKEERGRGNFPDRFSARQFPNYSSELNVNALLLGDSALYLCASSVVPTENYEQYFGPGTRLTVT.